A single sample gave rise to the 24 T cell receptor beta chains below, sequenced in a study of OX40 agonist ivuxolimab in advanced cancers. Repertoires were generated with immunoSEQ multiplex PCR, while TCRdb's copy carries only in-frame clones and drops some. The profile shows some 41,000 clones, more than 85% of them singletons. Sequenced material: CD4+ or CD8+ T cells sorted from blood, taken in a trial of the OX40 agonist ivuxolimab. These TCRs come from an adult with an advanced solid tumor such as melanoma, head and neck, liver or kidney cancer.

The rearrangement joins TRBV4-1 to TRBJ1-2; TRBD1 might be the D (5 bases). Germline CDR1 is MGHRA and CDR2 is YSYEKL. V was pared by 1 base and J by 10 bases, with 7 bases between. This CDR3 region has 11 residues. The CDR3 DNA is TGCGCCAGCAGCCAAGGGGGGGTCTACACCTTC. Translation: CASSQGGVYTF.

Worth noting for this clone: At one end, the junction sequence differs from germline, possibly due to a read error. The CDR3 bases are TGTGCCACCAGTGAGTCTATAGGACAGGGGGCTGGGGAGACCCAGTACTTC. Translating it yields CATSESIGQGAGETQYF. The chain uses TRBV10-3 and TRBJ2-5; TRBD1 aligns across 11 bases. Germline assignment: CDR1 ENHRY and CDR2 SYGVKD. The CDR3 totals 17 residues.

The chain combines TRBV18 with TRBJ2-2, with D possibly being TRBD1 or TRBD2 (5 bases each). CDR3 length equals 17 residues. Trimming stripped 2 bases from V and 0 bases from J, with 13 bases between. CDR1 is KGHSH, CDR2 LQKENI, per germline. The DNA for the CDR3 is TGTGCCAGCTCACCAAGGGGAGTGGGGGCGAACACCGGGGAGCTGTTTTTT. Translating gives CASSPRGVGANTGELFF.

The chain employs TRBV5-5 and TRBJ1-5; D is undetermined. CDR3 size: 16 residues. Trimming pared 4 bases from V and 1 base from J, leaving 15 bases between. The germline V gene has CDR1 SGHKS and CDR2 YYEKEE (reference sequence). CDR3 in amino acids: CASSPQTLWSNQPQHF. Here the CDR3 DNA reads TGTGCCAGCAGCCCACAAACCTTGTGGAGCAATCAGCCCCAGCATTTT.

V is TRBV5-1 and J is TRBJ2-5; D is perhaps TRBD2 (7 bases). The V gene's germline CDR1 is SGHRS and CDR2 YFSETQ. V lost 5 bases and J 3 bases, leaving 17 bases between the germline ends. The CDR3 is made up of 15 amino acids. CDR3 sequence reads: CASRLVGGPEETQYF. The CDR3 coding sequence is TGCGCCAGCAGACTAGTGGGGGGGCCAGAAGAGACCCAGTACTTC.

The genes are TRBV11-2 and TRBJ1-1; D gene unclear. Germline V gives CDR1 SGHAT, CDR2 FQNNGV. The V end was cut by 0 bases, the J end by 1 base, with 3 bases between. CDR3 length equals 13 residues. CDR3 amino acids: CASSLDRNTEAFF. DNA of the CDR3: TGTGCCAGCAGCTTAGATCGGAACACTGAAGCTTTCTTT.

This clone occurred once. The V call is TRBV5-1, the J call TRBJ2-3, with D hard to call. V was shortened by 4 bases and J by 6 bases, with 18 bases between the two germline ends. Germline V gives CDR1 SGHRS, CDR2 YFSETQ. The CDR3 sequence is 15 residues long. CDR3 protein: CASSLSGSTRDTQYF. The CDR3 bases are TGCGCCAGCAGCCTATCCGGGTCCACACGCGATACGCAGTATTTT.

Details on this clone: One end of the junction is discordant with germline, which a read error may explain. The chain couples TRBV5-6 to TRBJ1-2, with TRBD1 matching over 7 bases. This CDR3 has 12 residues. Looked up from germline, CDR1 is SGHDT and CDR2 is YYEEEE. CDR3 sequence: CASSAVSGQSNF. As DNA, the CDR3 is TGTGCCAGCAGCGCCGTGTCGGGACAGTCTAACTTC.

This clone was counted only a few times. CDR3 amino acids: CASSSRTGGEPLHF. As DNA, the CDR3 is TGTGCCAGCAGCTCCCGGACAGGGGGCGAACCCCTCCACTTT. The chain is built from TRBV9 and TRBJ1-6; 11 nucleotides match TRBD1. Germline lookup yields CDR1 SGDLS and CDR2 YYNGEE. The length of the CDR3 is 14 residues. V was clipped by 4 bases and J by 12 bases; unmatched bases: 6.

The chain couples TRBV7-9 to TRBJ1-1; tentatively, D is TRBD1 (5 bases). The germline gives CDR1 SEHNR, CDR2 FQNEAQ (reference sequence). The V and J ends lost 1 base and 8 bases respectively, with 11 bases between them. CDR3 size: 13 residues. The CDR3 region has the DNA TGTGCCAGCAGCTTAGGGGGGTCCGCAGAAGCTTTCTTT. Its translation: CASSLGGSAEAFF.

This chain uses TRBV28 with TRBJ1-2; D is unresolved. V was pared by 5 bases and J by 4 bases, with 8 bases between. This CDR3 region has 12 residues. CDR1 and CDR2 (germline): MDHEN, SYDVKM. The chain's CDR3 is CASSKGIYGYTF. The DNA for the CDR3 is TGTGCCAGCAGTAAAGGGATCTATGGCTACACCTTC.

The genes are TRBV28 and TRBJ2-3; tentatively, D is TRBD1 (5 bases). The germline V gene has CDR1 MDHEN and CDR2 SYDVKM. V gave up 4 bases and J gave up 11 bases, with 13 bases separating them. The CDR3 totals 12 residues. CDR3 in DNA: TGTGCCAGCAGTTCGACAGTCTTCTGGCAGTATTTT. Its protein is CASSSTVFWQYF.

This sequence joins TRBV14 and TRBJ2-1, with D maybe TRBD2 (6 bases). This CDR3 comprises 16 residues. V lost 1 base and J lost 2, with 12 bases in between. Per the germline V gene, CDR1 is SGHDN and CDR2 is FVKESK. The CDR3 region is CASSQVEGYPYNEQFF. DNA of the CDR3: TGTGCCAGCAGCCAAGTGGAGGGCTATCCCTACAATGAGCAGTTCTTC.

Written as DNA, the CDR3 is TGTGCCAGCAGCTCCGAAGAGACCCAGTACTTC. Its translation: CASSSEETQYF. The chain uses TRBV11-1 and TRBJ2-5; no definite D call. The ends were cut back, 4 bases at V and 3 bases at J, with 3 bases in the middle. The CDR3 totals 11 residues. The V gene's germline CDR1 is SGHAT and CDR2 FQDESV (reference sequence).

The rearrangement links TRBV7-3 to TRBJ2-1; a possible D gene is TRBD2 (7 bases). The ends were cut back, 5 bases at V and 6 bases at J, with 17 bases in the middle. Looked up from germline, CDR1 is SGHTA and CDR2 is FQGTGA. The CDR3 runs to 15 residues. CDR3 loop: CASSLLVGGPNEQFF. DNA for the CDR3: TGTGCCAGCAGCCTACTAGTGGGGGGGCCCAATGAGCAGTTCTTC.

Notes on this clone: The junction shows a germline mismatch at one end, possibly a read error. This CDR3 is also generated by other DNA sequences in the sample. The chain employs TRBV4-2 and TRBJ1-5, with D possibly TRBD1 on 6 matching bases. From germline, CDR1 is LGHNA and CDR2 YNFKEQ. The CDR3 is 15 residues long. The CDR3 region is CASSRMGGSNQPQHF. CDR3 DNA sequence: TGTGCTAGCAGCCGCATGGGGGGCAGCAATCAGCCCCAGCATTTT.

This chain joins TRBV28 and TRBJ2-3; 8 bases line up with TRBD1. The CDR3 runs to 14 residues. Germline CDR1 and CDR2: MDHEN and SYDVKM. Trimming took 6 bases from V and 7 from J; bases not matched to a gene: 9. The CDR3 coding sequence is TGTGCCAGCAGGACCGGGACAGGACCGAATACGCAGTATTTT. Protein product: CASRTGTGPNTQYF.

The V and J genes are TRBV6-1 and TRBJ1-3, with D possibly matching TRBD1 (5 bases). The CDR3 has 16 residues. The germline V gene has CDR1 MNHNS and CDR2 SASEGT. Trimming left V 0 bases short and J 2 bases short, with 11 bases between. CDR3 residues: CASSEAGQSAGNTIYF. DNA for the CDR3: TGTGCCAGCAGTGAAGCGGGGCAATCGGCTGGAAACACCATATATTTT.

This clone showed up just a few times. DNA for the CDR3: TGTGCCAGCAGTTTAAGGCCAGGCGACCATGGCTACACCTTC. Its protein is CASSLRPGDHGYTF. The chain has TRBV27 and TRBJ1-2; D is undetermined. Germline V gene sequence: CDR1 MNHEY, CDR2 SMNVEV (reference sequence). The CDR3 is made up of 14 amino acids. Between the trimmed V and J ends, which lost 2 bases and 6 bases, there was a span of 13 bases.

The CDR3 sequence: CASSLGHQDGEAFF. The CDR3, as DNA: TGCGCCAGCAGCCTGGGACACCAAGATGGAGAAGCTTTCTTT. The chain recombines TRBV5-1 with TRBJ1-1, with a possible D match to TRBD1 (6 bases). From germline, CDR1 is SGHRS and CDR2 YFSETQ. Trimming removed 4 bases at V and 8 bases at J, with 18 bases between. This CDR3 comprises 14 residues. The whole variable domain, remainder taken from reference TRBV5-1 and TRBJ1-1, is KAGVTQTPRYLIKTRGQQVTLSCSPISGHRSVSWYQQTPGQGLQFLFEYFSETQRNKGNFPGRFSGRQFSNSRSEMNVSTLELGDSALYLCASSLGHQDGEAFFGQGTRLTVV.

This chain connects TRBV28 to TRBJ2-7, with 9 bases identical to TRBD1. With 5 bases clipped from V and 3 bases from J, the junction kept 11 bases outside the gene matches. Germline CDR1 and CDR2: MDHEN and SYDVKM. The CDR3 spans 16 residues. DNA for the CDR3: TGTGCCAGCAGTCCTTGGGGGACAGGGAGTTTCTACGAGCAGTACTTC. It encodes CASSPWGTGSFYEQYF.

The V gene is TRBV5-1, the J gene TRBJ2-3; no clear D gene. Trimming removed 0 bases from V and 4 bases from J, with 9 bases in between. The CDR3 runs 14 residues. CDR1 is SGHRS, CDR2 YFSETQ, per germline. The CDR3: CASSLGLGADTQYF. The CDR3 region has the DNA TGCGCCAGCAGCTTGGGTTTGGGTGCAGATACGCAGTATTTT.

This rearrangement joins TRBV6-6 to TRBJ1-5; perhaps TRBD1 as D (5 bases). The germline V and J ends were trimmed by 0 bases and 9 bases, with 15 bases remaining between them. This CDR3 has 15 amino acids. CDR1 is MNHNY, CDR2 SVGAGI, per germline (reference sequence). CDR3 coding DNA: TGTGCCAGCAGTTACTCGGGGCGGTCTGATGGGCCCCAGCATTTT. Encoded protein: CASSYSGRSDGPQHF.

In this sample, this clone turned up once. The V gene is TRBV5-4, the J gene TRBJ2-5, with no clear D. CDR3 size: 17 residues. Trimming took 0 bases from V and 5 from J, leaving 20 bases between them. Looked up from germline, CDR1 is SGHNT and CDR2 is YYREEE (reference sequence). The CDR3 DNA reads as TGTGCCAGCAGCTTGGCCAGACTGGGCTTAGGGTTGGAGACCCAGTACTTC. It encodes CASSLARLGLGLETQYF.